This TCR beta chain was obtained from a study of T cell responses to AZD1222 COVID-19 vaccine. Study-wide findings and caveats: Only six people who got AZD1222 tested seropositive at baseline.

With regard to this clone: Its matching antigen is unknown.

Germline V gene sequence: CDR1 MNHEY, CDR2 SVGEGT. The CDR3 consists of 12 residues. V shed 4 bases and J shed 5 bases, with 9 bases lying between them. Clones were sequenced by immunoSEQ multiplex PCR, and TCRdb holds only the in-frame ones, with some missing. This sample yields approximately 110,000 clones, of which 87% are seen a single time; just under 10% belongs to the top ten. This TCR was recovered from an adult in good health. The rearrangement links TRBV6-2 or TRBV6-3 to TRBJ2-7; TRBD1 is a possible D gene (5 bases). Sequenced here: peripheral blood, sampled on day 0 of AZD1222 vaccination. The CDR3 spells CASSSRVHEQYF. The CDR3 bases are TGTGCCAGCAGTTCCAGGGTTCACGAGCAGTACTTC.